This TCR beta chain is drawn from a study of cytomegalovirus exposure and HLA in healthy donors. The PCR had 60 Vbeta and 13 Jbeta primers. Libraries were prepared by immunoSEQ multiplex PCR; TCRdb keeps only in-frame clonotypes and omits some of them. The sample lists about 130,000 clones, about two thirds seen once, with under 5% in the top ten. Remarks on this clone: What it binds is not known.

This CDR3 is built from 15 residues. V lost 0 bases and J 6 bases, leaving 11 bases between the germline ends. Germline assignment: CDR1 LGHNA and CDR2 YSLEER. Broader study findings: Presence/absence analyses assumed roughly uniform sequencing depth across donors. Prior analysis indicated that the majority of TCR beta V segments exhibited productivity approximately 90% or approximately 30% of the time. Reports indicate that TCR beta sequences accurately predicted the HLA-A and HLA-B alleles of most subjects. An analysis was carried out later, and it reportedly showed fewer N-insertions in an Asian-associated ancestry cluster than the approximately 660-donor mean.

This chain uses TRBV4-3 with TRBJ2-2; D uncertain. This receptor was obtained from a young man in good health and CMV-seronegative. Input material: PBMCs. CDR3: CASSQDWAVPGELFF. Written as DNA, the CDR3 is TGCGCCAGCAGCCAAGATTGGGCAGTACCCGGGGAGCTGTTTTTT.